This TCR beta chain was identified in a study of response to subunit inactivated influenza vaccine. TCRdb redid the calling of the RT-PCR reads with MiXCR, one entry per CDR3 protein. Of under 800,000 distinct CDR3 sequences in the sample, roughly 14% were seen once. This clonotype has only a few counts. Its matching antigen is unknown. Study observations and caveats: Seasonal influenza vaccination, on each occasion, was suggested by the authors to recruit few new T cells.

CDR1 and CDR2 (germline): MNHNS, SASEGT. CDR3 length: 16 residues. V shed 6 bases and J 0 bases; nucleotides not matched to a gene: 7. This chain connects TRBV6-1 to TRBJ2-1; TRBD2 matches at 8 bases. This sequence originates from a man in his forties or fifties who received an inactivated influenza vaccine. Sequencing used PBMCs from blood, obtained around 15 days before vaccination. The CDR3 sequence is CASSWTSLSSYNEQFF. In DNA, the CDR3 is TGTGCCAGCAGCTGGACTAGCCTGAGCTCCTACAATGAGCAGTTCTTC.